The 26 T cell receptor beta chains in this list originate from one sample, sequenced in a study of technical replicates of blood from several donors. Generated by immunoSEQ multiplex PCR, the TCRdb table keeps only in-frame clones and is missing some. This sample yields under 80,000 clones, of which around 97% are seen a single time; approximately 0.2% belongs to the top ten. Sequences were obtained from T cells isolated from PBMCs. These receptors were taken from a human donor in good health.

The V and J genes are TRBV2 and TRBJ1-1; 10 bases are shared with TRBD1. Germline CDR1 is SNHLY and CDR2 is FYNNEI. The CDR3 has 15 amino acids. V trimming: 7 bases; J trimming: 4 bases; junction bases outside the gene matches: 9. This CDR3 is CASIGTGVLGTEAFF. CDR3 DNA: TGTGCCAGCATAGGGACAGGGGTTCTCGGCACTGAAGCTTTCTTT.

This rearrangement joins TRBV5-1 to TRBJ2-2; D not resolved. The CDR3 is 14 residues long. Deletions cut 3 bases from V and 0 bases from J, with 6 bases between. Per germline, CDR1 SGHRS and CDR2 YFSETQ. The CDR3 here is CASSSGSNTGELFF. In DNA form, the CDR3 reads TGCGCCAGCAGCTCCGGTTCGAACACCGGGGAGCTGTTTTTT.

V usage is TRBV4-1 and J usage is TRBJ2-7, with 7 bases matching TRBD1. Germline CDR1 and CDR2: MGHRA and YSYEKL. The CDR3 spans 15 residues. V was clipped by 1 base and J by 0 bases; unmatched bases: 3. This CDR3 reads CASSQGQGSSYEQYF. Here the CDR3 DNA reads TGCGCCAGCAGCCAAGGACAGGGTAGCTCCTACGAGCAGTACTTC.

The chain has TRBV4-2 and TRBJ2-1, with 7 bases aligning to TRBD2. Germline lookup yields CDR1 LGHNA and CDR2 YNFKEQ. The length of the CDR3 is 14 residues. V was clipped by 1 base and J by 8 bases; unmatched bases: 5. As DNA, the CDR3 is TGTGCCAGCAGCCAAGGTGGCGGGAGCGATGAGCAGTTCTTC. The encoded protein is CASSQGGGSDEQFF.

The DNA of the CDR3 is TGCGCCAGCAGCATAGCGGGAGGACTGGGGGAGCAGTACTTC. It codes for CASSIAGGLGEQYF. The chain uses TRBV5-1 and TRBJ2-7; 10 bases map to TRBD2. This CDR3 spans 14 amino acids. V trimming: 4 bases; J trimming: 7 bases; junction bases outside the gene matches: 8. The V gene's germline CDR1 is SGHRS and CDR2 YFSETQ.

The rearrangement links TRBV5-4 to TRBJ1-1; D is undetermined. This CDR3 is built from 15 residues. The germline V and J ends were trimmed by 3 bases and 4 bases, with 16 bases remaining between them. Per the germline V gene, CDR1 is SGHNT and CDR2 is YYREEE (reference sequence). Written as DNA, the CDR3 is TGTGCCAGCAGCTCCCAGCGCTCGGCGTCCACTGAAGCTTTCTTT. Residues: CASSSQRSASTEAFF.

The J gene is TRBJ2-1, the V gene TRBV5-1; D possibly corresponds to TRBD1 (5 bases). The V gene lost 0 bases and the J gene lost 6 bases, with 13 bases spanning the gap. CDR3 length: 15 amino acids. Germline CDR1 is SGHRS and CDR2 is YFSETQ. The CDR3 nucleotides are TGCGCCAGCAGCTTGGTTTCGAGGCAGGGCAATGAGCAGTTCTTC. It is translated as CASSLVSRQGNEQFF.

This clone was seen a single time. V gene TRBV19 combines with J gene TRBJ1-5, with TRBD1 as a possible D gene (5 bases). V was pared by 0 bases and J by 0 bases, with 12 bases between. Germline CDR1 is LNHDA and CDR2 is SQIVND (reference sequence). This CDR3 region has 17 residues. The DNA for the CDR3 is TGTGCCAGTAGTATAGAAGGGCAGGGTTATAGCAATCAGCCCCAGCATTTT. This codes for CASSIEGQGYSNQPQHF.

CDR3 sequence (DNA): TGTGCCAGCAGCCCCTCCCCGACAGACGAAAAACTGTTTTTT. It codes for CASSPSPTDEKLFF. This sequence joins TRBV11-2 and TRBJ1-4, with D possibly TRBD1 on 5 matching bases. CDR1 SGHAT and CDR2 FQNNGV come from the germline V gene. The CDR3 runs 14 residues. V was cut by 5 bases and J by 8 bases, with 15 bases left in between.

The chain uses TRBV11-3 and TRBJ2-5; D may be TRBD1 (6 bases). Germline assignment: CDR1 SGHNT and CDR2 YENEEA. This CDR3 is 13 amino acids long. The V end lost 1 base, the J end lost 5 bases, and 8 bases lay between the germline ends. The CDR3 here is CASSLGGPETQYF. CDR3 DNA sequence: TGTGCCAGCAGCTTAGGGGGGCCTGAGACCCAGTACTTC.

V gene TRBV11-2 combines with J gene TRBJ2-7; TRBD2 might be the D (6 bases). CDR1 is SGHAT, CDR2 FQNNGV, per germline. The CDR3 covers 16 residues. Between the trimmed V and J ends, which lost 5 bases and 3 bases, there was a span of 20 bases. This CDR3 is CASSRRGRDAYYEQYF. The DNA for the CDR3 is TGTGCCAGCAGCCGCCGTGGGCGGGACGCGTACTACGAGCAGTACTTC.

The chain recombines TRBV9 with TRBJ1-6; perhaps TRBD1 as D (5 bases). The CDR3 runs to 12 residues. In germline, CDR1 is SGDLS, CDR2 YYNGEE. Trimming removed 4 bases at V and 10 bases at J, with 9 bases between. The CDR3 sequence: CASSLRGSPLHF. The CDR3, as DNA: TGTGCCAGCAGCCTAAGGGGATCACCCCTCCACTTT.

This clone came up a few times. The chain recombines TRBV27 with TRBJ2-7; no clear D gene. The CDR3 length is 13 residues. Trimming removed 0 bases from V and 9 bases from J, with 12 bases in between. Per the germline V gene, CDR1 is MNHEY and CDR2 is SMNVEV (reference sequence). In DNA, the CDR3 is TGTGCCAGCAGTTTATCGGATACTACGAGGCAGTACTTC. Translating it yields CASSLSDTTRQYF.

This clone was found once. CDR3 in amino acids: CASSDSDTGELFF. CDR3 coding DNA: TGTGCCAGCAGCGACAGTGACACCGGGGAGCTGTTTTTT. The chain uses TRBV9 and TRBJ2-2; D remains ambiguous. The CDR3 is made up of 13 amino acids. Trimming left V 3 bases short and J 3 bases short, with 6 bases between. The germline V gene has CDR1 SGDLS and CDR2 YYNGEE.

This chain joins TRBV28 and TRBJ1-1, with a tentative D call TRBD1 (5 bases). The CDR3 has 15 amino acids. Trimming left V 1 base short and J 2 bases short, with 11 bases between. The V gene's germline CDR1 is MDHEN and CDR2 SYDVKM. This chain's CDR3 is CASSLYSRANTEAFF. The CDR3 DNA reads TGTGCCAGCAGTTTATATTCCAGGGCAAACACTGAAGCTTTCTTT.

This clone was counted once. The chain uses TRBV6-5 and TRBJ2-3; 11 nucleotides agree with TRBD2. After removal of 0 bases from V and 9 bases from J, the junction contained 8 bases not matched to a gene. Germline V gene data show CDR1 as MNHEY and CDR2 as SVGAGI. This CDR3 contains 16 residues. The CDR3 region is CASSYSLAGALGTQYF. CDR3 sequence (DNA): TGTGCCAGCAGTTACTCACTAGCGGGGGCCTTGGGGACGCAGTATTTT.

The chain joins TRBV2 to TRBJ1-3; D perhaps matches TRBD1 (5 bases). The CDR3 has 16 amino acids. Trimming took off 5 bases at V and 0 bases at J, with 14 bases between the two ends. Germline V gene lookup returns CDR1 SNHLY and CDR2 FYNNEI. The CDR3 spells CASSQDSSTSGNTIYF. Written as DNA, the CDR3 is TGTGCCAGCAGTCAAGACAGCTCCACCTCTGGAAACACCATATATTTT.

The V and J genes are TRBV27 and TRBJ2-3, with a possible D match to TRBD2 (6 bases). This CDR3 has 16 amino acids. The germline CDR1 and CDR2 sequences are MNHEY and SMNVEV (reference sequence). The germline V and J ends were trimmed by 0 bases and 1 base, with 11 bases remaining between them. The CDR3 DNA is TGTGCCAGCAGTTTATCTTTTCCTAGCGGCACAGATACGCAGTATTTT. Its translation is CASSLSFPSGTDTQYF.

There are a few counts of this clone. This chain joins TRBV6-1 and TRBJ1-1; D might be TRBD1 (5 bases). Trimming shortened V by 7 bases and J by 0 bases, and 15 bases separated the two germline ends. Germline lookup yields CDR1 MNHNS and CDR2 SASEGT. This CDR3 has 15 residues. The CDR3 DNA reads TGTGCCAGCACCTCAACCCAGGGTATGAACACTGAAGCTTTCTTT. It codes for CASTSTQGMNTEAFF.

The rearrangement links TRBV28 to TRBJ1-1; 8 bases agree with TRBD1. The CDR3 is made up of 15 amino acids. The junction had 10 bases not matched to a gene; V was cut back by 5 bases and J by 5 bases. Germline CDR1 MDHEN, CDR2 SYDVKM. CDR3: CASSVPDRAGTEAFF. The DNA for the CDR3 is TGTGCCAGCAGTGTACCGGACAGGGCTGGAACTGAAGCTTTCTTT.

V gene TRBV27 combines with J gene TRBJ2-7, with 8 bases that match TRBD1. The germline gives CDR1 MNHEY, CDR2 SMNVEV (reference sequence). The CDR3 sequence is 14 residues long. J gave up 6 bases and V 6 bases, and 10 bases lay outside the gene matches. CDR3 coding DNA: TGTGCCAGCAGGTTTCTCGAAACAGGGGGCGAGCAGTACTTC. This gives the protein CASRFLETGGEQYF.

The gene calls are TRBV5-1 and TRBJ2-2; 8 bases line up with TRBD1. There are 17 residues in the CDR3. Germline V lookup: CDR1 SGHRS, CDR2 YFSETQ. V gave up 3 bases and J gave up 1 base; unmatched junction bases: 8. The CDR3 spells CASSSSKTGGNTGELFF. The CDR3 DNA reads as TGCGCCAGCAGCTCAAGTAAAACAGGGGGGAACACCGGGGAGCTGTTTTTT.

The chain joins TRBV28 to TRBJ2-7; the match to TRBD1 covers 9 bases. The CDR3 has 15 residues. J was trimmed by 1 base and V by 5 bases; bases with no gene match: 6. Germline V gene lookup returns CDR1 MDHEN and CDR2 SYDVKM. CDR3 residues: CASSAPGTGSYEQYF. The CDR3 nucleotides are TGTGCCAGCAGTGCCCCCGGGACAGGGTCCTACGAGCAGTACTTC.

The CDR3 bases are TGTGCCAGCAGTGACAGGGCTGGGGCCAACGTCCTGACTTTC. This sequence encodes CASSDRAGANVLTF. The rearrangement joins TRBV2 to TRBJ2-6; tentatively, D is TRBD1 (5 bases). The CDR3 sequence is 14 residues long. Germline V gene lookup returns CDR1 SNHLY and CDR2 FYNNEI. Trimming removed 3 bases from V and 2 bases from J, with 5 bases in between.

The rearrangement joins TRBV11-1 to TRBJ2-7, with TRBD1 identical over 9 bases. There are 12 residues in the CDR3. V shed 6 bases and J 5 bases; nucleotides not matched to a gene: 2. Germline CDR1 and CDR2: SGHAT and FQDESV (reference sequence). The CDR3 reads CASSRDRDEQYF. CDR3 bases: TGTGCCAGCAGTCGGGACAGGGACGAGCAGTACTTC.

This sequence joins TRBV6-5 and TRBJ2-5, with 11 bases lining up with TRBD1. The end of the DNA fits TRBJ2-7 better, so the J call may be wrong. The CDR3 runs 14 residues. Germline-derived CDR1 and CDR2 are MNHEY and SVGAGI. As DNA, the CDR3 is TGTGCCAGCCACGCCGGACAGGGGGCCTCCGAGCAGTACTTC. Its translation is CASHAGQGASEQYF.